This T cell receptor beta chain comes out of a study of response to subunit inactivated influenza vaccine. Study-wide results and limits: Few additional T cells are recruited per seasonal influenza vaccination, authors suggested.

TCRdb processed the RT-PCR reads anew with MiXCR; each CDR3 protein has one entry. The sample lists some 800,000 distinct CDR3 sequences, approximately 21% seen once, with 9.5% to 13% in the top ten. Only a few counts were recorded for this clonotype. As yet, its antigen is unknown. Sequencing used PBMCs from blood, obtained 5 days after vaccination. The sequence derives from a man in his forties or fifties who received an inactivated influenza vaccine.

The CDR3 spells CSARDSLRSSYEQYF. In nucleotides, the CDR3 is TGCAGTGCTAGAGATTCCCTAAGGAGCTCCTACGAGCAGTACTTC. V and J are TRBV20-1 and TRBJ2-7; D not certain. Trimming removed 0 bases from V and 0 bases from J, with 12 bases in between. Germline V gives CDR1 DFQATT, CDR2 SNEGSKA (reference sequence). CDR3 size: 15 residues.